The clone carrying this T cell receptor (beta chain) has only a few counts. The antigen is not known. Subjects aged 18 to 65 presented with newly diagnosed hyperthyroidism of less than 2 months' duration. Uncontrolled infection, other autoimmune disease, pregnancy and lactation each barred patients from inclusion. The source material, RNA transcripts, was used to amplify TCR beta CDR3 regions. The HTBI primer set served for first-round RT-PCR of the TCR CDR3. A single record per CDR3 protein comes from TCRdb applying MiXCR to the multiplex PCR reads. This sample yields roughly 360,000 distinct CDR3 sequences, of which approximately 15% are seen a single time; under 25% belongs to the top ten. The data stem from a study of T cells in Graves' hyperthyroidism and ophthalmopathy. Broader study findings: Most thyroid clonotypes with frequency above 0.001 were detected in blood.

The CDR3 covers 16 residues. The junction had 10 bases not matched to a gene; V was cut back by 3 bases and J by 5 bases. CDR1 and CDR2 (germline): MGHRA, YSYEKL. Input material: blood. The receptor was derived from a man younger than 40 with Graves' hyperthyroidism that later progressed to Graves' ophthalmopathy. J is TRBJ1-3 and V is TRBV4-1; 7 bases line up with TRBD1. The CDR3 DNA reads TGCGCCAGCAGCCACCCCACAGGGGCGGTACGAAACACCATATATTTT. Protein: CASSHPTGAVRNTIYF.